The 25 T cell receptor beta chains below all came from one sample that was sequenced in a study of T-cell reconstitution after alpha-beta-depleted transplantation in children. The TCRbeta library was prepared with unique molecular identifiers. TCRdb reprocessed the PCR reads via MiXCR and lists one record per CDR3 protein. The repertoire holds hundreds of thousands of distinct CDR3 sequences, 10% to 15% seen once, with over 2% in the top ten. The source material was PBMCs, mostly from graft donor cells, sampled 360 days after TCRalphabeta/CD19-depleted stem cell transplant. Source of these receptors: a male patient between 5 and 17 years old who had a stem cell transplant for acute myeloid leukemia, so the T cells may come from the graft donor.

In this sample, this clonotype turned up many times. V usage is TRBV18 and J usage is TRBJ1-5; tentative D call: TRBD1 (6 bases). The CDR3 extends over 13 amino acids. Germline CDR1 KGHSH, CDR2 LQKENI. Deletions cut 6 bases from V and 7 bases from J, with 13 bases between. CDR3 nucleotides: TGTGCCAGCTCTCCCCAGGGGACGCAGCCCCAGCATTTT. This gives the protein CASSPQGTQPQHF.

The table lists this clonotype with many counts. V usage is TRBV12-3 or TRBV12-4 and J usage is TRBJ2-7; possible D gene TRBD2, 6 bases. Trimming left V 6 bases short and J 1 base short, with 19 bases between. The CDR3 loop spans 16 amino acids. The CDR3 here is CASSPGSGTPSYEQYF. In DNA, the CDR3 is TGTGCCAGCAGCCCAGGTTCCGGGACTCCGTCCTACGAGCAGTACTTC.

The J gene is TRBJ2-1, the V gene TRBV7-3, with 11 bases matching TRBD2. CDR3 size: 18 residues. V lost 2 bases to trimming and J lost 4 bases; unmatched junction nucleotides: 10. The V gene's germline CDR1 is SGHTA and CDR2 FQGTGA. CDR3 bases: TGTGCCAGCAGCTTAGAAGTTAGCGGGAGGGCCTCTTACAATGAGCAGTTCTTC. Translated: CASSLEVSGRASYNEQFF.

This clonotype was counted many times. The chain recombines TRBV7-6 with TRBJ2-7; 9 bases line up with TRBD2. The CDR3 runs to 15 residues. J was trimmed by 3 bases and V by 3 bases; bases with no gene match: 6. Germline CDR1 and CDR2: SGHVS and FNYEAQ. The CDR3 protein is CASSLVAGEGYEQYF. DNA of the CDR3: TGTGCCAGCAGCTTGGTAGCGGGAGAAGGCTACGAGCAGTACTTC.

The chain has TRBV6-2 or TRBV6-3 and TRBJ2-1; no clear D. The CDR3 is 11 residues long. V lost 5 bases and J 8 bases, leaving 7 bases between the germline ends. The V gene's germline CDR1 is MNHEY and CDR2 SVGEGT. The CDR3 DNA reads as TGTGCCAGCAGTCCTCTTCATGAGCAGTTCTTC. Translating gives CASSPLHEQFF.

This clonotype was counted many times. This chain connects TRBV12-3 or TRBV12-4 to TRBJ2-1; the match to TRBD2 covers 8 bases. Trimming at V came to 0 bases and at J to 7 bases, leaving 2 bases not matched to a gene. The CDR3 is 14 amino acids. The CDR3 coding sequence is TGTGCCAGCAGTTTAGCCCGGGGGGGTAATGAGCAGTTCTTC. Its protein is CASSLARGGNEQFF.

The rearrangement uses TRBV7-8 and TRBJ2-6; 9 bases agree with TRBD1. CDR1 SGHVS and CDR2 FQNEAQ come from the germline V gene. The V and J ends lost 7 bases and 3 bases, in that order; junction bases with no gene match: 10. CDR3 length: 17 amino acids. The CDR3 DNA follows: TGTGCCAGCATTCCGGGACAGGGAAGTAGTGGGGCCAACGTCCTGACTTTC. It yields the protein CASIPGQGSSGANVLTF.

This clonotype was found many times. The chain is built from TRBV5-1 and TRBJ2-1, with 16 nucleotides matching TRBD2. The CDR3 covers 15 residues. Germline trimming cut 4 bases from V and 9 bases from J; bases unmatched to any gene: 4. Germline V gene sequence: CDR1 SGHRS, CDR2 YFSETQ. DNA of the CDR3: TGCGCCAGCAGCACGGGACTAGCGGGAGGGCGTGAGCAGTTCTTC. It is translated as CASSTGLAGGREQFF.

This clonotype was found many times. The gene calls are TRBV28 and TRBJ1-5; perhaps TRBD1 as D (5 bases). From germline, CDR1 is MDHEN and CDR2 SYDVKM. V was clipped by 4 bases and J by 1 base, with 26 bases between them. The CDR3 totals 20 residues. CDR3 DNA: TGTGCCAGCAGTTGGGACGTCAGATCAGCTCTATTTAGGAGCAATCAGCCCCAGCATTTT. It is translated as CASSWDVRSALFRSNQPQHF.

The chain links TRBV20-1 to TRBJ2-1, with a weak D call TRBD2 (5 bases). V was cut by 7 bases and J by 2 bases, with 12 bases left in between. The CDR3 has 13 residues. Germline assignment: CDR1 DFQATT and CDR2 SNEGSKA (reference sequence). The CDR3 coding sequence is TGCAGTGTACACGGGATCCCCTACAATGAGCAGTTCTTC. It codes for CSVHGIPYNEQFF.

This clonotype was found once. CDR3 loop: CASSFSGAETQYF. CDR3 DNA: TGTGCCAGCAGCTTTTCCGGCGCCGAGACCCAGTACTTC. The chain joins TRBV7-3 to TRBJ2-5; D unclear. Looked up from germline, CDR1 is SGHTA and CDR2 is FQGTGA. The germline V and J ends were trimmed by 3 bases and 5 bases, with 10 bases remaining between them. The CDR3 covers 13 residues.

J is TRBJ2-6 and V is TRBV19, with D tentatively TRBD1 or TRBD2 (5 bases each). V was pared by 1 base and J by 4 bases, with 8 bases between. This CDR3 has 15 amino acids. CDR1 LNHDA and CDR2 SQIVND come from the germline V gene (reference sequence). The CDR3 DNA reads TGTGCCAGTAGTATAGGGGGGACGGGGGCCAACGTCCTGACTTTC. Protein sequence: CASSIGGTGANVLTF.

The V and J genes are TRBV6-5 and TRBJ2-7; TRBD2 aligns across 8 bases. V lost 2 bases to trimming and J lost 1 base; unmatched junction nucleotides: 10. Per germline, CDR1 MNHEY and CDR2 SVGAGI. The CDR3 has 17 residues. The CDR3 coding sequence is TGTGCCAGCAGTTACGGTCTTCAAGCGGGAGTATCCTACGAGCAGTACTTC. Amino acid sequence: CASSYGLQAGVSYEQYF.

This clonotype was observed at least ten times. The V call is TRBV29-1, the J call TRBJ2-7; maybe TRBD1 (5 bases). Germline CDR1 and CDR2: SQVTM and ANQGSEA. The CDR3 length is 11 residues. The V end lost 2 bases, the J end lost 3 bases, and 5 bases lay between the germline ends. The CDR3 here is CSVEQGYEQYF. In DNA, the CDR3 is TGCAGCGTTGAACAGGGCTACGAGCAGTACTTC.

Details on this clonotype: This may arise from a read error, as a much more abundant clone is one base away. CDR3 sequence: CASSLSAGDYGYTF. The CDR3 coding sequence is TGTGCCAGCAGTTTATCGGCAGGGGACTATGGCTACACCTTC. This sequence joins TRBV27 and TRBJ1-2; D is perhaps TRBD1 (6 bases). This CDR3 is 14 amino acids long. The germline gives CDR1 MNHEY, CDR2 SMNVEV (reference sequence). The V end was cut by 0 bases, the J end by 3 bases, with 8 bases between.

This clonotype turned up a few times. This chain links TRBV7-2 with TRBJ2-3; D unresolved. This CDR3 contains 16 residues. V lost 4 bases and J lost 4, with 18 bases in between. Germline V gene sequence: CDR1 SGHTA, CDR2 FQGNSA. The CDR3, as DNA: TGTGCCAGCAGCTCTCCGCGGCCAGAGGTCCCAGATACGCAGTATTTT. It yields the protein CASSSPRPEVPDTQYF. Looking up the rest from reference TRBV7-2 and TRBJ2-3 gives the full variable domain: GAGVSQSPSNKVTEKGKDVELRCDPISGHTALYWYRQSLGQGLEFLIYFQGNSAPDKSGLPSDRFSAERTGGSVSTLTIQRTQQEDSAVYLCASSSPRPEVPDTQYFGPGTRLTVL.

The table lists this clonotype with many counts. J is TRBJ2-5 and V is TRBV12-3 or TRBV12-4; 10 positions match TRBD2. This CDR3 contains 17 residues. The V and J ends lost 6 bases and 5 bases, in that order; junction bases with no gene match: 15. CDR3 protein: CASSPRFEREGRETQYF. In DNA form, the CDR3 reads TGTGCCAGCAGCCCCAGGTTTGAGCGGGAGGGCCGGGAGACCCAGTACTTC.

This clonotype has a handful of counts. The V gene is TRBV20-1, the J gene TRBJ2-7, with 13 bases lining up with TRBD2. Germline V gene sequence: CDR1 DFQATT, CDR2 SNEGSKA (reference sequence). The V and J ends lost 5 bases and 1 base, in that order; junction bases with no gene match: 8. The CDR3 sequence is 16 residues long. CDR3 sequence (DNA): TGCAGTGCTTCCCTTGGGACTAGCGGGATTTCCTACGAGCAGTACTTC. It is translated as CSASLGTSGISYEQYF.

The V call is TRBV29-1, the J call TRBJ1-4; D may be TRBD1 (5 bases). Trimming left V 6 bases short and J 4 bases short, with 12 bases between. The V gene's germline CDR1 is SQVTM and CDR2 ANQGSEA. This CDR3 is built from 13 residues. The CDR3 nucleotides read TGCAGCGTCGTCGCGGGGCGTAATGAAAAACTGTTTTTT. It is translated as CSVVAGRNEKLFF.

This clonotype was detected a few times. The chain's CDR3 is CASSVGGLAAFYEQYF. For the CDR3, the DNA is TGTGCCAGCAGCGTGGGGGGACTAGCGGCCTTCTACGAGCAGTACTTC. The V gene is TRBV5-6, the J gene TRBJ2-7; 11 nucleotides match TRBD2. V trimming: 4 bases; J trimming: 3 bases; junction bases outside the gene matches: 9. This CDR3 has 16 amino acids. Per germline, CDR1 SGHDT and CDR2 YYEEEE.

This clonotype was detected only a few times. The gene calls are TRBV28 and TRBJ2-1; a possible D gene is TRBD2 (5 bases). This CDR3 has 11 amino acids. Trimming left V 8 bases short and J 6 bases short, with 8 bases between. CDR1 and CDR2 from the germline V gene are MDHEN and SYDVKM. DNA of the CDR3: TGTGCCAGCTGGGGAGTCAATGAGCAGTTCTTC. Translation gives CASWGVNEQFF.

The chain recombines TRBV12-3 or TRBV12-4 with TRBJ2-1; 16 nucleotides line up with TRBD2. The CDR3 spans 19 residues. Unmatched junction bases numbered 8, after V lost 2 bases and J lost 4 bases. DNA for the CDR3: TGTGCCAGCAGTTTACCGGGACTAGCGGGAGGGCCAAGGTACAATGAGCAGTTCTTC. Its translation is CASSLPGLAGGPRYNEQFF.

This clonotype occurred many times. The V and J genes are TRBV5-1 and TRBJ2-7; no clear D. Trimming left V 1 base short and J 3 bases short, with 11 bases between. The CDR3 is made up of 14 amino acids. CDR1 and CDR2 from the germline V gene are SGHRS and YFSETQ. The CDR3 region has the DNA TGCGCCAGCAGCTTGCCACCCGGCGGCTACGAGCAGTACTTC. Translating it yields CASSLPPGGYEQYF.

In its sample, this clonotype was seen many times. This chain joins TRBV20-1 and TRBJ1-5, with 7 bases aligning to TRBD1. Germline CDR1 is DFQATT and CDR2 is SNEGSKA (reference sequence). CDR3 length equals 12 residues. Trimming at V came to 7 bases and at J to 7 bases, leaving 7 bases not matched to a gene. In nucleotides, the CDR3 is TGCAGTGTCAAGGGGGCAGGACAGCCCCAGCATTTT. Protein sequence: CSVKGAGQPQHF.

The CDR3 is CASNPGLTNYNEQFF. CDR3 DNA sequence: TGTGCCAGCAACCCGGGACTTACAAATTACAATGAGCAGTTCTTC. The chain joins TRBV25-1 to TRBJ2-1; the D gene is possibly TRBD2 (6 bases). The CDR3 consists of 15 residues. Trimming left V 7 bases short and J 4 bases short, with 17 bases between. Germline CDR1 reads MGHDK; CDR2 reads SYGVNS.